These 10 T cell receptor beta chains originate from one sample sequenced in a study of vaccination and CD4 T cells after COVID-19. Their antigens remain unidentified. The Oncomine TCR Beta short-read assay generated sequence data from the DNA of cultured CD4+ T cells. Each CDR3 protein is one row after TCRdb ran MiXCR on the PCR reads. The sample records about 23,000 distinct CDR3 sequences, around 67% being singletons. The treatment was: roughly ten-day PBMC culture with coronavirus spike peptide pools or control peptides (ViraFEST assay). The sequences come from CD4+ T cells from blood, cultured in vitro, collected after SARS-CoV-2 vaccination. Receptor source: a human donor who received a COVID-19 vaccine.

In this sample, this clonotype turned up a few times. The rearrangement joins TRBV10-3 to TRBJ1-1; no clear D. From germline, CDR1 is ENHRY and CDR2 SYGVKD. There are 14 residues in the CDR3. V lost 2 bases to trimming and J lost 1 base, with 8 bases between them. The CDR3 coding sequence is TGTGCCATCAGTGAGAGACACCAGAACACTGAAGCTTTCTTT. It specifies CAISERHQNTEAFF.

The V call is TRBV5-8, the J call TRBJ1-2; TRBD1 aligns across 7 bases. V lost 4 bases, J lost 5 bases, and 8 bases stayed unmatched. The CDR3 is made up of 14 amino acids. CDR1 is SGHTS and CDR2 is YDEGEE in the germline V gene. The CDR3 loop reads CASSVPGQIYGYTF. DNA for the CDR3: TGTGCCAGCAGCGTTCCGGGACAGATTTATGGCTACACCTTC.

The chain has TRBV11-2 and TRBJ1-1; TRBD1 is a possible D gene (5 bases). The CDR3 loop spans 15 amino acids. Per germline, CDR1 SGHAT and CDR2 FQNNGV. Trimming pared 5 bases from V and 0 bases from J, leaving 13 bases between. The CDR3 spells CASSEQGRLNTEAFF. The CDR3, as DNA: TGTGCCAGCAGCGAGCAGGGACGGCTGAACACTGAAGCTTTCTTT.

V usage is TRBV29-1 and J usage is TRBJ1-2; 8 nucleotides agree with TRBD1. The CDR3 extends over 14 amino acids. Germline assignment: CDR1 SQVTM and CDR2 ANQGSEA. J gave up 3 bases and V 2 bases, and 5 bases lay outside the gene matches. CDR3 loop: CSVEPGQDHYGYTF. CDR3 nucleotide sequence: TGCAGCGTTGAACCGGGACAGGATCACTATGGCTACACCTTC.

CDR3: CASSYSGLGGQGEETQYF. In DNA, the CDR3 is TGTGCCAGCAGTTACTCAGGCTTGGGGGGCCAGGGGGAAGAGACCCAGTACTTC. The chain recombines TRBV6-5 with TRBJ2-5; a weak D match, TRBD1 (7 bases). This CDR3 comprises 18 residues. Trimming removed 0 bases at V and 3 bases at J, with 20 bases between. Germline V lookup: CDR1 MNHEY, CDR2 SVGAGI.

The rearrangement uses TRBV6-5 and TRBJ2-7; D is ambiguous. Germline lookup yields CDR1 MNHEY and CDR2 SVGAGI. V lost 4 bases and J 5 bases, leaving 15 bases between the germline ends. This CDR3 has 14 residues. This chain's CDR3 is CASSWTVGKHEQYF. CDR3 coding DNA: TGTGCCAGCAGTTGGACGGTGGGGAAGCACGAGCAGTACTTC.

This clonotype was detected only a few times. The rearrangement joins TRBV30 to TRBJ1-2; D remains ambiguous. The V end was cut by 2 bases, the J end by 0 bases, with 7 bases between. The CDR3 is 13 residues long. CDR1 and CDR2 (germline): GTSNPN, SVGIG (reference sequence). CDR3 sequence: CAWSPETNYGYTF. The CDR3 region has the DNA TGTGCCTGGAGTCCGGAAACTAACTATGGCTACACCTTC. Based on the CDR3 plus reference TRBV30 and TRBJ1-2, the full variable domain is SQTIHQWPATLVQPVGSPLSLECTVEGTSNPNLYWYRQAAGRGLQLLFYSVGIGQISSEVPQNLSASRPQDRQFILSSKKLLLSDSGFYLCAWSPETNYGYTFGSGTRLTVV.

This clonotype was seen only a few times. This chain uses TRBV20-1 with TRBJ1-2; weak D call: TRBD1 (6 bases). V was trimmed by 2 bases and J by 3 bases, leaving 13 bases between them. The germline V gene encodes CDR1 DFQATT and CDR2 SNEGSKA (reference sequence). This CDR3 region has 14 residues. The CDR3 reads CSARRDAGDYGYTF. The CDR3 DNA is TGCAGTGCTAGAAGGGACGCAGGGGACTATGGCTACACCTTC.

This sequence joins TRBV20-1 and TRBJ1-2; 9 nucleotides agree with TRBD1. This CDR3 has 17 amino acids. Losses at the gene ends were 0 bases for V and 3 bases for J; bases not matched to a gene: 11. CDR1 DFQATT and CDR2 SNEGSKA come from the germline V gene (reference sequence). The CDR3 DNA sequence: TGCAGTGCTAGAGATGTGCGACCGACAGGGGGTGACTATGGCTACACCTTC. Translated, it gives CSARDVRPTGGDYGYTF.

The chain recombines TRBV5-1 with TRBJ1-1, with D perhaps matching TRBD1 (6 bases). CDR1 and CDR2 from the germline V gene are SGHRS and YFSETQ. There are 14 residues in the CDR3. V lost 4 bases and J 5 bases, leaving 15 bases between the germline ends. CDR3 bases: TGCGCCAGCAGCGTCCCGGGGGCAAGGACTGAAGCTTTCTTT. Translated, it gives CASSVPGARTEAFF.